The T cell receptor (beta chain) described here comes from a study of blood T cell repertoires in COVID-19. Sequencing was performed with immunoSEQ multiplex PCR; in TCRdb, only in-frame clones are kept and a portion is missing. This repertoire shows 250,000 to 350,000 clones, 80% to 85% found once; its top ten account for around a sixth. Germline V CDR1 and CDR2: LNHDA, SQIVND (reference sequence). CDR3 length equals 15 residues. Unmatched junction bases numbered 6, after V lost 7 bases and J lost 2 bases. Patients of the Seattle cohort, enrolled during active infection, were followed longitudinally.

Material: peripheral blood. The clonotype originates from a person aged 70 to 85 with COVID-19, enrolled during active disease. The chain recombines TRBV19 with TRBJ2-2; 8 nucleotides match TRBD2. CDR3 DNA: TGTGCCAGTAACCCTAGCGGGCTAAACACCGGGGAGCTGTTTTTT. It encodes CASNPSGLNTGELFF. Supplemented by reference TRBV19 and TRBJ2-2, the full variable domain reads DGGITQSPKYLFRKEGQNVTLSCEQNLNHDAMYWYRQDPGQGLRLIYYSQIVNDFQKGDIAEGYSVSREKKESFPLTVTSAQKNPTAFYLCASNPSGLNTGELFFGEGSRLTVL.